This is a list of T cell receptor beta chains from one sample in a study of cytotoxic CD8 clonotypes in ibrutinib-treated CLL. TCRdb's copy holds only in-frame clones and misses some; the assay was immunoSEQ multiplex PCR. The sample shows more than 85,000 clones, approximately 71% of them seen only once. The sequences come from PBMCs, collected after 24 months of ibrutinib treatment. The receptors stem from a human donor with chronic lymphocytic leukemia. Both conserved end residues are part of each CDR3. D genes are given only for firm matches. Clone size, where shown, is once, few, many, or a class for clones that have expanded.

d_gene	v_gene	abundance	j_gene	CDR3nt	CDR3aa
TRBD2	TRBV11-3	NA	TRBJ2-3	TGTGCCAGCAGCTGGGGACTAGCGGGGGGGGATACGCAGTATTTT	CASSWGLAGGDTQYF
NA	TRBV25-1	NA	TRBJ1-5	TGTGCCAGCTCTACAAGAAGGAGCAATCAGCCCCAGCATTTT	CASSTRRSNQPQHF
NA	TRBV15	NA	TRBJ2-6	TGTGCCACCAGCGGACCAGGGTGGGATGGGGCCAACGTCCTGACTTTC	CATSGPGWDGANVLTF
NA	TRBV28	NA	TRBJ2-1	TGTGCCAGCAAAGCTAGCTACAATGAGCAGTTCTTC	CASKASYNEQFF
NA	TRBV7-3	NA	TRBJ1-1	TGTGCCAGCAGCTTAATGTCCCAGAACACTGAAGCTTTCTTT	CASSLMSQNTEAFF
NA	TRBV6-1	once	TRBJ2-7	TGTGCCAGCAGGAATACAGGGACTACAAACTACGAGCAGTACTTC	CASRNTGTTNYEQYF
NA	TRBV19	NA	TRBJ2-5	TGTGCCAGTACCCCGTTACGATGGGGAGAGACCCAGTACTTC	CASTPLRWGETQYF
NA	TRBV5-1	NA	TRBJ1-2	TGCGCCAGCAGCTTGGCCAGGACAACCTATGGCTACACCTTC	CASSLARTTYGYTF
NA	TRBV7-3	NA	TRBJ2-3	TGTGCCAGCAGCTCCCAGCGCGATACGCAGTATTTT	CASSSQRDTQYF
TRBD2	TRBV29-1	NA	TRBJ2-7	TGCAGCGTTGAAACGTGGGGAGGGTACGAGCAGTACTTC	CSVETWGGYEQYF
TRBD1	TRBV5-1	NA	TRBJ2-1	TGCGCCAGCAGCCCCGACGGACAGGGATTCAATGAGCAGTTCTTC	CASSPDGQGFNEQFF
TRBD2	TRBV4-1	NA	TRBJ2-3	TGCGCCAGCAGCCGCGACATGACTAGCGGGGGGCCCCGGGGTACGCAGTATTTT	CASSRDMTSGGPRGTQYF
NA	TRBV5-1	once	TRBJ2-3	TGCGCCAGCAGCCCCCCTGTGGGAACTGGCACAGATACGCAGTATTTT	CASSPPVGTGTDTQYF
NA	TRBV18	NA	TRBJ1-4	TGTGCCAGCTCATCCGGACCAGGTGAAAAACTGTTTTTT	CASSSGPGEKLFF
NA	TRBV9	NA	TRBJ1-3	TGTGCCAGCAGCGTTTCCCAGAGCTCTGGAAACACCATATATTTT	CASSVSQSSGNTIYF
TRBD1	TRBV6-1	once	TRBJ1-5	TGTGCCAGCAGTGGCCTCAGGGGGGTAGAGCAGCCCCAGCATTTT	CASSGLRGVEQPQHF
NA	TRBV23-1	many	TRBJ1-1	TGCGCCAGCAGACATCCGCCAGAGGCGTCCCAGGGGCACACTGAAGCTTTCTTT	CASRHPPEASQGHTEAFF
NA	TRBV7-9	few	TRBJ2-2	TGTGCCAGCAGCACGGGCCAACTTCTCACCGGGGAGCTGTTTTTT	CASSTGQLLTGELFF
NA	TRBV18	NA	TRBJ2-7	TGTGCCAGCTCACCAAGCGCCGGGCTCGCCTACGAGCAGTACTTC	CASSPSAGLAYEQYF
TRBD1	TRBV5-4	NA	TRBJ1-2	TGTGCCAGCAGCCACCTGGACAGGGCGGCTGGCTACACCTTC	CASSHLDRAAGYTF
NA	TRBV2	NA	TRBJ1-5	TGTGCCAGCAGTGAGGGGGCAGTCTCACAGCCCCAGCATTTT	CASSEGAVSQPQHF
NA	TRBV6-5	NA	TRBJ1-1	TGTGCCAGCAGTTACTCCGAAGTTCGGATGAACACTGAAGCTTTCTTT	CASSYSEVRMNTEAFF
NA	TRBV5-1	NA	TRBJ1-1	TGCGCCAGTCGCTCCCCGTCGAACACAAGGAACACTGAAGCTTTCTTT	CASRSPSNTRNTEAFF
NA	TRBV10-3	NA	TRBJ1-1	TGTGCCATCAGTGGGACCCGACAGAACACTGAAGCTTTCTTT	CAISGTRQNTEAFF
NA	TRBV7-6	NA	TRBJ1-1	TGTGCCAGCAGCTCCGGGACACCGAACACTGAAGCTTTCTTT	CASSSGTPNTEAFF
TRBD2	TRBV27	NA	TRBJ2-2	TGTGCCACCAGGTGGACTAGCGGGACCGGGGAGCTGTTTTTT	CATRWTSGTGELFF
NA	TRBV4-2	NA	TRBJ2-1	TGTGCCAGCAGCGTCAGCGGAAGCCTCGACAATGAGCAGTTCTTC	CASSVSGSLDNEQFF
TRBD2	TRBV9	NA	TRBJ2-5	TGTGCCAGCAGCGTAGGAGGGTTAGCGGGGGGACAGACCCAGTACTTC	CASSVGGLAGGQTQYF
NA	TRBV5-6	few	TRBJ1-2	TGTGCCAGCAGCTTGTACAGTTCTGGCTACACCTTC	CASSLYSSGYTF
TRBD1	TRBV6-1	NA	TRBJ2-5	TGTGCCAGCAGGAGGACAGGGGTAGAGACCCAGTACTTC	CASRRTGVETQYF
TRBD2	TRBV18	NA	TRBJ2-2	TGTGCCAGCTCACCCCTAGCGGGACTCCTCGAGGCCGGGGAGCTGTTTTTT	CASSPLAGLLEAGELFF
NA	TRBV6-1	NA	TRBJ2-1	TGTGCCAGCAGTGAGGACCAAAGAGGGGATGAGCAGTTCTTC	CASSEDQRGDEQFF